The 21 T cell receptor beta chains in this list originate from one sample, sequenced in a study of Graves' ophthalmopathy and Graves' hyperthyroidism (dated by TCRdb to the late 2010s). Sequencer: Illumina HiSeq 2000. For repertoire sequencing, the TCR beta CDR3 regions were amplified from RNA transcripts. HTBI primers and the Qiagen OneStep RT-PCR kit were used in a first-round RT-PCR, which was followed by a second-round multiplex PCR, size selection and purification. The public sequencing data were trimmed at Q25 with fastp and processed into clonotypes with MiXCR by TCRdb, which kept only in-frame beta chains. Rows merge per CDR3 protein into single entries with the most common DNA and genes. The sample table contains 620,000 or so distinct CDR3 sequences; only one count was recorded for 22% of them. The ten largest clones capture around 7% of the sample. Sequencing used peripheral blood. The source of these receptors is a woman in her late teens or twenties with stable Graves' hyperthyroidism. Some clones in this sample may be carry-over from other donors' samples. Donor details come from another sample of the same person, matched by shared clones.

The sample holds many counts of this clonotype. V is TRBV20-1 and J is TRBJ2-5, with 13 positions matching TRBD2. This CDR3 is built from 17 residues. The germline V gene has CDR1 DFQATT and CDR2 SNEGSKA (reference sequence). Unmatched junction bases numbered 9, after V lost 0 bases and J lost 5 bases. The CDR3, as DNA: TGCAGTGCTAGAGATGGGGGACTAGCGGGAAGTTTTGAGACCCAGTACTTC. It yields the protein CSARDGGLAGSFETQYF.

The V and J genes are TRBV25-1 and TRBJ1-6; a possible D gene is TRBD1 (5 bases). Germline CDR1 and CDR2: MGHDK and SYGVNS. V lost 2 bases and J 7 bases, leaving 12 bases between the germline ends. The CDR3 runs 15 residues. This CDR3 reads CASSETGTGNSPLHF. The CDR3 DNA follows: TGTGCCAGCAGTGAAACCGGGACGGGCAATTCACCCCTCCACTTT.

This clonotype appeared many times. This chain links TRBV12-3 or TRBV12-4 with TRBJ1-1, with D maybe TRBD1 (6 bases). The CDR3 length is 14 residues. V was trimmed by 1 base and J by 4 bases, leaving 10 bases between them. Here the CDR3 reads CASSLDREGTEAFF. In nucleotides, the CDR3 is TGTGCCAGCAGTTTAGACAGGGAGGGCACTGAAGCTTTCTTT.

This clonotype has ten or more counts. This chain connects TRBV12-3 or TRBV12-4 to TRBJ1-3; 9 bases match TRBD1. The junction had 9 bases not matched to a gene; V was cut back by 6 bases and J by 0 bases. The CDR3 spans 17 residues. CDR3: CASRTSGTGYSGNTIYF. The CDR3 DNA reads TGTGCCAGCAGGACATCCGGGACAGGGTACTCTGGAAACACCATATATTTT.

This clonotype was counted at least ten times. This chain uses TRBV5-1 with TRBJ2-7; D unclear. Germline CDR1 is SGHRS and CDR2 is YFSETQ. V dropped 1 base and J dropped 0 bases, with 8 bases sitting between them. CDR3 length: 14 residues. The CDR3 region has the DNA TGCGCCAGCAGCTTGTCCGCCAGCTCCTACGAGCAGTACTTC. Translated, it gives CASSLSASSYEQYF. Complete variable domain (other parts from reference TRBV5-1 and TRBJ2-7): KAGVTQTPRYLIKTRGQQVTLSCSPISGHRSVSWYQQTPGQGLQFLFEYFSETQRNKGNFPGRFSGRQFSNSRSEMNVSTLELGDSALYLCASSLSASSYEQYFGPGTRLTVT.

This clonotype has ten or more counts. This chain links TRBV15 with TRBJ2-5, with a possible D match to TRBD2 (6 bases). Germline V gives CDR1 LNHNV, CDR2 YYDKDF (reference sequence). The CDR3 contains 14 residues. The ends were cut back, 3 bases at V and 5 bases at J, with 13 bases in the middle. The CDR3 sequence: CATSSWDSGETQYF. CDR3 bases: TGTGCCACCAGCAGCTGGGACTCTGGCGAGACCCAGTACTTC.

The V call is TRBV7-2, the J call TRBJ1-5; 8 positions match TRBD1. CDR1 and CDR2 (germline): SGHTA, FQGNSA. This CDR3 is built from 15 residues. Trimming removed 5 bases from V and 3 bases from J; junction bases left unmatched: 6. Here the CDR3 reads CASSTGTGHNQPQHF. The DNA for the CDR3 is TGTGCCAGCAGCACCGGGACAGGCCACAATCAGCCCCAGCATTTT.

This clonotype was seen at least ten times. V usage is TRBV29-1 and J usage is TRBJ1-1; tentative D call: TRBD1 (5 bases). Germline V gene lookup returns CDR1 SQVTM and CDR2 ANQGSEA. This CDR3 is 13 amino acids long. The V gene lost 4 bases and the J gene lost 3 bases, with 12 bases spanning the gap. The CDR3, as DNA: TGCAGCGTTGGACAGAGAAGATACACTGAAGCTTTCTTT. Translated, it gives CSVGQRRYTEAFF.

CDR3 region: CSVDAGTTAVGELFF. The CDR3 DNA sequence: TGCAGCGTCGATGCCGGGACTACGGCGGTCGGGGAGCTGTTTTTT. The rearrangement links TRBV29-1 to TRBJ2-2, with 7 positions matching TRBD2. Per the germline V gene, CDR1 is SQVTM and CDR2 is ANQGSEA. After removal of 6 bases from V and 7 bases from J, the junction contained 14 bases not matched to a gene. The CDR3 covers 15 residues.

This chain uses TRBV29-1 with TRBJ2-7; D remains ambiguous. The CDR3 sequence is 11 residues long. V gave up 6 bases and J gave up 2 bases, with 8 bases separating them. CDR1 is SQVTM and CDR2 is ANQGSEA in the germline V gene. The CDR3 protein is CSVDTAYEQYF. The CDR3 DNA reads as TGCAGCGTCGATACAGCCTACGAGCAGTACTTC.

There are many counts of this clonotype. The rearrangement joins TRBV6-2 or TRBV6-3 to TRBJ2-5, with 8 bases lining up with TRBD1. The CDR3 loop spans 15 amino acids. After removal of 10 bases from V and 0 bases from J, the junction contained 10 bases not matched to a gene. Germline V lookup: CDR1 MNHEY, CDR2 SVGEGT. This CDR3 is CATRGRTLYQETQYF. The CDR3 coding sequence is TGTGCCACCAGGGGGCGGACTTTGTACCAAGAGACCCAGTACTTC.

Many counts were recorded for this clonotype. The V gene is TRBV27, the J gene TRBJ2-7; unclear D gene. The length of the CDR3 is 12 residues. Germline assignment: CDR1 MNHEY and CDR2 SMNVEV (reference sequence). V was clipped by 10 bases and J by 5 bases, with 15 bases between them. This CDR3 reads CATLKGCDEQYF. CDR3 DNA: TGTGCCACCCTAAAAGGGTGCGACGAGCAGTACTTC.

The rearrangement uses TRBV7-8 and TRBJ1-2, with D unresolved. Germline CDR1 and CDR2: SGHVS and FQNEAQ. The CDR3 loop spans 15 amino acids. V was clipped by 1 base and J by 4 bases, with 13 bases between them. CDR3 in DNA: TGTGCCAGCAGCTTAGGAGCCCTCGGGAGCTATGGCTACACCTTC. Translation gives CASSLGALGSYGYTF.

This clonotype was seen many times. The chain is built from TRBV6-1 and TRBJ2-7; possibly TRBD1 or TRBD2 for D (6 bases each). The CDR3 runs 14 residues. The V end was cut by 6 bases, the J end by 4 bases, with 16 bases between. CDR1 MNHNS and CDR2 SASEGT come from the germline V gene. CDR3: CASRVAGHIYEQYF. As DNA, the CDR3 is TGTGCCAGCAGGGTCGCGGGACACATTTACGAGCAGTACTTC.

This clonotype was observed many times. This chain uses TRBV29-1 with TRBJ1-2, with TRBD1 matching over 10 bases. CDR1 is SQVTM and CDR2 is ANQGSEA in the germline V gene. J lost 3 bases, V lost 7 bases, and 8 bases had no gene match. This CDR3 is built from 14 residues. CDR3 amino acids: CSAATGTGDYGYTF. CDR3 bases: TGCAGCGCTGCAACCGGGACAGGGGACTATGGCTACACCTTC. The variable domain in full, with the rest retrieved from reference TRBV29-1 and TRBJ1-2, is SAVISQKPSRDICQRGTSLTIQCQVDSQVTMMFWYRQQPGQSLTLIATANQGSEATYESGFVIDKFPISRPNLTFSTLTVSNMSPEDSSIYLCSAATGTGDYGYTFGSGTRLTVV.

This clonotype was seen ten or more times. V and J are TRBV12-3 or TRBV12-4 and TRBJ1-1; 8 bases line up with TRBD1. With V trimmed by 6 bases and J by 5 bases, 8 bases remained unmatched. This CDR3 contains 14 residues. The CDR3 bases are TGTGCCAGCAGACACGGACAGGGAGTGACTGAAGCTTTCTTT. Encoded protein: CASRHGQGVTEAFF.

This clonotype has a handful of counts. The rearrangement joins TRBV6-5 to TRBJ1-6, with D maybe TRBD1 (5 bases). CDR1 and CDR2 from the germline V gene are MNHEY and SVGAGI. The CDR3 totals 15 residues. V was clipped by 2 bases and J by 5 bases, with 10 bases between them. The CDR3 sequence: CASSYAGTNNSPLHF. DNA of the CDR3: TGTGCCAGCAGTTACGCGGGGACCAATAATTCACCCCTCCACTTT.

This clonotype appeared a few times. The J gene is TRBJ1-2, the V gene TRBV28, with TRBD1 as a possible D gene (5 bases). This CDR3 contains 12 residues. With 6 bases removed from V and 8 bases from J, the gap between germline ends came to 13 bases. Germline V CDR1 and CDR2: MDHEN, SYDVKM. The CDR3 sequence: CASRSTVDGYTF. The CDR3 nucleotides read TGTGCCAGCAGGTCGACAGTTGACGGCTACACCTTC.

This rearrangement joins TRBV19 to TRBJ2-5, with a tentative D call TRBD2 (6 bases). Trimming removed 1 base from V and 0 bases from J, with 6 bases in between. The CDR3 runs 14 residues. Germline CDR1 is LNHDA and CDR2 is SQIVND (reference sequence). CDR3 sequence reads: CASSIGGNQETQYF. CDR3 DNA: TGTGCCAGTAGTATAGGCGGGAACCAAGAGACCCAGTACTTC.

This clonotype was detected ten times or more. CDR3 nucleotide sequence: TGTGCCAGCAGCGTAACTAGGCCCGGCCCAAGGAGCTATGGCTACACCTTC. It encodes CASSVTRPGPRSYGYTF. The rearrangement links TRBV11-1 to TRBJ1-2; D is uncertain. This CDR3 region has 17 residues. The V gene lost 5 bases and the J gene lost 4 bases, with 23 bases spanning the gap. Germline V gives CDR1 SGHAT, CDR2 FQDESV (reference sequence).

The chain joins TRBV20-1 to TRBJ2-5; D may be TRBD2 (6 bases). The CDR3 covers 10 residues. Germline CDR1 reads DFQATT; CDR2 reads SNEGSKA (reference sequence). V was shortened by 3 bases and J by 8 bases, with 7 bases between the two germline ends. Written as DNA, the CDR3 is TGCAGTGCTAGCGGGGGAACCCAGTACTTC. Residues: CSASGGTQYF.